This T cell receptor beta chain was recorded in a study of beta chain features in type 1 diabetes. Study information: No patient-donor differences in age, gender, total cells or subset yield. Whole-study results and caveats: Still unanswered here is whether HLA type influences TCRB rearrangement. Across patients, naive, central memory and Treg TCRB repertoires exhibited apparently greater similarity than was observed across healthy donors.

In this sample, this clone turned up a few times. Its antigen remains unidentified. Other DNA sequences within the sample encode an identical CDR3. The V end was cut by 2 bases, the J end by 0 bases, with 5 bases between. This CDR3 region has 13 residues. CDR1 is SQVTM and CDR2 is ANQGSEA in the germline V gene. Every bit of the isolated RNA underwent reverse transcription, so sequencing read expressed TCRB transcripts. TCRdb's copy holds only in-frame clones and misses some; the assay was immunoSEQ multiplex PCR. The profile shows a few hundred thousand clones, 30% of them singletons. The sample was naive CD4+ T cells from blood. This chain uses TRBV29-1 with TRBJ2-1; D may be TRBD1 (5 bases). This clonotype originated in a young man in good health. This CDR3 reads CSVERGSYNEQFF. For the CDR3, the DNA is TGCAGCGTTGAAAGGGGCTCCTACAATGAGCAGTTCTTC.